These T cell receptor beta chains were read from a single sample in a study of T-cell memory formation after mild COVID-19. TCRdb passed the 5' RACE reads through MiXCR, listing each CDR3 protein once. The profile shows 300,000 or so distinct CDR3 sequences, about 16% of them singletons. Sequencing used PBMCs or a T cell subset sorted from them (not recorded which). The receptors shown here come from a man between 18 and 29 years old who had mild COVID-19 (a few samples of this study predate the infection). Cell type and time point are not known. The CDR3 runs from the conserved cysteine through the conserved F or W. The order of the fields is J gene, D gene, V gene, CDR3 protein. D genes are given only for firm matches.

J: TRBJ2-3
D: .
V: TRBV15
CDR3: CATSRDPGDTQYF

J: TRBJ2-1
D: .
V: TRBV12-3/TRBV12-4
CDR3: CASSLLGNYNEQFF

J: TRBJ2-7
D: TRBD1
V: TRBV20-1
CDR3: CSALTGASYEQYF

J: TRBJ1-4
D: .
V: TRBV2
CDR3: CASSAGIHNEKLFF

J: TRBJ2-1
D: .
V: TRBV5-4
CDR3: CASRIDTYNEQFF

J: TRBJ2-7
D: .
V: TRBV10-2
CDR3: CASSDGGFYEQYF

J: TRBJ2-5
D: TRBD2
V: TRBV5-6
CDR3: CASSLRGYQETQYF

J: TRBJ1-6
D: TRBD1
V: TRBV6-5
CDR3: CASSYSGGTGASPLHF

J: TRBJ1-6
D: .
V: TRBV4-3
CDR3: CASSQEVRNSPLHF

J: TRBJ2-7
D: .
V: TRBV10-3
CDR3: CAISDLAYEQYF

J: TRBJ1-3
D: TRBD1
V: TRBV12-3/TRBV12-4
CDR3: CASSGDSHSGNTIYF

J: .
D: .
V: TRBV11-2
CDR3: CASTQLAGGPGTQHF

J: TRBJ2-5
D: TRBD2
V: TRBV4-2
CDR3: CASSPGLAGGNQETQYF

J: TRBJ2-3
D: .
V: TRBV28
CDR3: CASSFLGQADTQYF

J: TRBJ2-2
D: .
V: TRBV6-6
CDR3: CAIQLLNTGELFF

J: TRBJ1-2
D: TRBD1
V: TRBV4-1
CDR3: CAGGGSRYGYTF

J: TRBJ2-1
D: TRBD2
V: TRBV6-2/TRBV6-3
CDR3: CASNLAGGYNEQFF

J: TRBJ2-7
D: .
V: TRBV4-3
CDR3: CASSQEGPWGSYEQYF

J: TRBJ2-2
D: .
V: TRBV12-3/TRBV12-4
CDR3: CASRRIVDTGELFF

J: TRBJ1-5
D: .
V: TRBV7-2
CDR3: CASSPSWTDRRQPQHF

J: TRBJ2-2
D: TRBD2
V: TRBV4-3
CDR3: CASSQGLSGGADTGELFF

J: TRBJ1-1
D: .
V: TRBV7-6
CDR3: CASSLEGLGMNTEAFF

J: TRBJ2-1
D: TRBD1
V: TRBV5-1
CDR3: CASRRTGWNEQFF

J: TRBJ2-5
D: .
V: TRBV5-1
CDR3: CASSSTTSRKVTQYF

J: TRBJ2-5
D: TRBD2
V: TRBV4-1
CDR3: CASSQDGSGVQETQYF

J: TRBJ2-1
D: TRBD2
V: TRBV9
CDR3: CASSVVAGGYNEQFF

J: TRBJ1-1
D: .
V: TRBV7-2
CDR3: CASSYSGTVNTEAFF

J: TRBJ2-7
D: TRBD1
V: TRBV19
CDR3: CASSNRTGFYEQYF

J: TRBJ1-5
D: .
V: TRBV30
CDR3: CAWSGDAAGPQHF

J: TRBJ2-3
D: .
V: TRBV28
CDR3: CASTQGTEYTQYF

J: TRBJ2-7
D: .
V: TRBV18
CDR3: CASSPGRIQGGDPYEQYF

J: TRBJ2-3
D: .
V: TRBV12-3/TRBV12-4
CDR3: CASSLRDPGYTQYF

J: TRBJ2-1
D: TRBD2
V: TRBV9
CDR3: CASSVGLAGGHDEQFF

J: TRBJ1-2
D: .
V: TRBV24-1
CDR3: CATSDLSGTYGYTF

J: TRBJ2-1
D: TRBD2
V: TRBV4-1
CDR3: CASSPPSGGPPNEQFF

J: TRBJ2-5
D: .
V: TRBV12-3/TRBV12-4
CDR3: CASSSQIQETQYF

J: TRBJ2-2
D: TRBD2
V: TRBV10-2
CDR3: CASQTSGGRTGELFF

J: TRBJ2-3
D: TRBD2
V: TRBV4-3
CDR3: CASSQDRSGLAGGPADTQYF

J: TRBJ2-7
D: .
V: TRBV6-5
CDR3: CASTGQSSYEQYF

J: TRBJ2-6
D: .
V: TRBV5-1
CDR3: CASSLQRAGANVLTF

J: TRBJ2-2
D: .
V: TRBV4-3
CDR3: CASSQEAVTRLNTGELFF

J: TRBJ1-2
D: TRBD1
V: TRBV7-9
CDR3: CASSFPGQANYGYTF

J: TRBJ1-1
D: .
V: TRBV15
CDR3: CATSRVGGWNTEAFF

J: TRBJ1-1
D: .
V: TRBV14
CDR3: CASSRGLNTEAFF

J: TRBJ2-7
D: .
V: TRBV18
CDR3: CASLSSSSYEQYF

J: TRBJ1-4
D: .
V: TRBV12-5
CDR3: CASGPGWTNEKLIF

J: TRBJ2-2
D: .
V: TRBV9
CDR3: CASSVEADPGTGELFF

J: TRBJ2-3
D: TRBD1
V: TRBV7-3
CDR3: CASSLGFSDRGPFPTDTQYF

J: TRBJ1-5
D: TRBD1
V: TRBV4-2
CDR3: CASSPTLDRGRQPQHF

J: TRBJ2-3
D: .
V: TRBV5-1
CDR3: CASSSYREDTQYF